The 10 T cell receptor beta chains below all came from one sample that was sequenced in a study of blood T cell repertoires in COVID-19 (dated by TCRdb to 2018 to 2020). The library was obtained by the immunoSEQ multiplex PCR assay. Sourced from immuneACCESS, this table was stored by TCRdb with only in-frame sequences that have V and J called. A share of the clones is absent; for the studies checked, an unresolved V gene accounts for under half, and the remainder has no known explanation. This sample is represented by about 25,000 clones; around 81% of them were singletons. Jointly, the top ten make up about 6% of the sample. Specimen: peripheral blood. The receptors derive from a man aged 70-80 years with acute or convalescent COVID-19.

For the CDR3, the DNA is TGTGCCAGCAGTGGGGGACAGGGGGCGTCAGTCTATGGCTACACCTTC. This gives the protein CASSGGQGASVYGYTF. V and J are TRBV6-1 and TRBJ1-2; 12 bases match TRBD1. This CDR3 region has 16 residues. Germline V gene data show CDR1 as MNHNS and CDR2 as SASEGT. Germline trimming cut 4 bases from V and 4 bases from J; bases unmatched to any gene: 7.

The J gene is TRBJ2-1, the V gene TRBV7-8, with a tentative D call TRBD2 (7 bases). The V gene lost 4 bases and the J gene lost 7 bases, with 20 bases spanning the gap. CDR1 SGHVS and CDR2 FQNEAQ come from the germline V gene. The CDR3 is 16 amino acids. The CDR3 DNA reads TGTGCCAGCAGCTCTAGTAGGAGGGGGGGCCCTAATGAGCAGTTCTTC. It encodes CASSSSRRGGPNEQFF.

The chain has TRBV21-1 and TRBJ2-5; the D call TRBD2 from the table was never checked on the DNA. TRBV21-1 is a known pseudogene. CDR3 length: 15 amino acids. The CDR3 protein is CASSALGGGQETQYF. For the CDR3, the DNA is TGTGCCAGCAGCGCACTAGGGGGGGGGCAAGAGACCCAGTACTTC.

The genes are TRBV6-1 and TRBJ2-7; TRBD2 matches 15 bases. This CDR3 has 19 residues. The germline V gene has CDR1 MNHNS and CDR2 SASEGT. V shed 4 bases and J 3 bases; nucleotides not matched to a gene: 13. The CDR3 bases are TGTGCCAGCAGTGTAGCCGCCGGGACTAGCGGGGGGCGGCACTACGAGCAGTACTTC. Its translation is CASSVAAGTSGGRHYEQYF.

This clone was seen a few times. V gene TRBV5-6 combines with J gene TRBJ1-6, with 8 positions matching TRBD1. Trimming took 4 bases from V and 7 from J; bases not matched to a gene: 4. This CDR3 spans 14 amino acids. The germline CDR1 and CDR2 sequences are SGHDT and YYEEEE. The CDR3 DNA reads TGTGCCAGCAGCCTAGGACAGGGAAATTCACCCCTCCACTTT. It codes for CASSLGQGNSPLHF.

The rearrangement uses TRBV14 and TRBJ1-1; possible D gene TRBD1, 5 bases. This CDR3 region has 14 residues. The germline gives CDR1 SGHDN, CDR2 FVKESK. V dropped 5 bases and J dropped 4 bases, with 14 bases sitting between them. CDR3 sequence reads: CASSTRGGSTEAFF. The CDR3 DNA reads as TGTGCCAGCAGCACGAGGGGAGGGAGCACTGAAGCTTTCTTT.

This clone was detected only a few times. The chain carries TRBV27 and TRBJ2-5; 9 bases agree with TRBD1. The CDR3 covers 14 residues. The V and J ends lost 5 bases and 3 bases, in that order; junction bases with no gene match: 4. Germline loops: CDR1 MNHEY, CDR2 SMNVEV (reference sequence). CDR3: CASSPRTGEETQYF. The CDR3 DNA reads TGTGCCAGCAGTCCCCGGACAGGGGAAGAGACCCAGTACTTC.

This clone showed up just once. The V call is TRBV12-3 or TRBV12-4, the J call TRBJ1-2; TRBD1 might be the D (5 bases). Deletions cut 5 bases from V and 5 bases from J, with 6 bases between. The CDR3 runs 11 residues. CDR3: CASSTGYGYTF. The CDR3 bases are TGTGCCAGCAGTACAGGTTATGGCTACACCTTC.

The V and J genes are TRBV5-6 and TRBJ2-5; 9 nucleotides line up with TRBD2. CDR1 is SGHDT, CDR2 YYEEEE, per germline. After removal of 4 bases from V and 14 bases from J, the junction contained 9 bases not matched to a gene. The CDR3 loop spans 12 amino acids. This CDR3 is CASSPAPGLAYF. Here the CDR3 DNA reads TGTGCCAGCAGCCCCGCCCCGGGACTAGCTTACTTC.

This chain uses TRBV19 with TRBJ2-5; D call uncertain. The CDR3 is 13 residues long. The germline V and J ends were trimmed by 3 bases and 0 bases, with 5 bases remaining between them. Germline-derived CDR1 and CDR2 are LNHDA and SQIVND (reference sequence). The CDR3 nucleotides are TGTGCCAGTAGTATCAGTAACCAAGAGACCCAGTACTTC. Residues: CASSISNQETQYF. The whole variable domain, remainder taken from reference TRBV19 and TRBJ2-5, is DGGITQSPKYLFRKEGQNVTLSCEQNLNHDAMYWYRQDPGQGLRLIYYSQIVNDFQKGDIAEGYSVSREKKESFPLTVTSAQKNPTAFYLCASSISNQETQYFGPGTRLLVL.